This T cell receptor beta chain was sequenced for a study of graft-versus-host responses after intestinal transplantation. The wider study: Recipients obtained multivisceral, liver-intestinal, or isolated intestinal transplants. Induction with anti-thymocyte globulin, then tacrolimus and steroids for about 3 years, was given to all recipients. General study results and limits: Detection of GvH clones occurred in recipient marrow, and some had their first appearance in ileum or blood. Early post-transplant HvG declines were associated with peak circulating GvH clone levels.

With regard to this clone: The antigen remains undetermined.

The repertoire was sequenced with immunoSEQ multiplex PCR; TCRdb's copy has only in-frame clones and lacks some. Found here are about 120,000 clones, 90% to 95% of them singletons; the top ten hold approximately 0.11%. This CDR3 has 17 amino acids. Germline assignment: CDR1 SGHVS and CDR2 FNYEAQ. The ends were cut back, 1 base at V and 1 base at J, with 13 bases in the middle. Sample: unstimulated CD4+ T cells sorted from spleen or lymph node cells, taken before intestinal transplant. The receptor was derived from a human donor who received an intestinal transplant. The chain links TRBV7-6 to TRBJ2-2; a weak D match, TRBD2 (6 bases). Here the CDR3 DNA reads TGTGCCAGCAGCTTAGATTATCGGGGGAGGAACACCGGGGAGCTGTTTTTT. Its translation is CASSLDYRGRNTGELFF.